These 18 T cell receptor beta chains were sequenced from one sample in a study of blood T cell repertoires in COVID-19. Libraries were prepared by immunoSEQ multiplex PCR; TCRdb keeps only in-frame clonotypes and omits some of them. The repertoire holds about 320,000 clones, with 85% to 95% as singletons. The material sequenced was PBMCs or T cells enriched from blood (not recorded which). Receptors were obtained from a woman in her 30s who had been exposed to COVID-19.

In regard to this clone: This same CDR3 is encoded by further DNA sequences in the sample. This rearrangement joins TRBV9 to TRBJ1-2, with 12 bases aligning to TRBD1. With 2 bases clipped from V and 4 bases from J, the junction kept 3 bases outside the gene matches. CDR1 SGDLS and CDR2 YYNGEE come from the germline V gene. CDR3 length: 15 residues. The CDR3 spells CASSVGTGGGYGYTF. The CDR3 nucleotides read TGTGCCAGCAGCGTGGGGACAGGGGGCGGCTATGGCTACACCTTC. Full variable domain (missing parts from reference TRBV9 and TRBJ1-2): DSGVTQTPKHLITATGQRVTLRCSPRSGDLSVYWYQQSLDQGLQFLIQYYNGEERAKGNILERFSAQQFPDLHSELNLSSLELGDSALYFCASSVGTGGGYGYTFGSGTRLTVV.

This chain joins TRBV6-5 and TRBJ2-1; possibly TRBD2 for D (6 bases). This CDR3 has 13 residues. Trimming shortened V by 11 bases and J by 7 bases, and 18 bases separated the two germline ends. Germline lookup yields CDR1 MNHEY and CDR2 SVGAGI. The CDR3 sequence is CAVAGSVSNEQFF. DNA for the CDR3: TGTGCCGTGGCGGGGTCGGTGAGTAATGAGCAGTTCTTC.

This clone was seen a handful of times. The DNA of the CDR3 is TGCGCCAGCAGCTTCGGGACAGCGGGCCTCTATGGCTACACCTTC. This sequence encodes CASSFGTAGLYGYTF. V and J are TRBV5-1 and TRBJ1-2; 7 nucleotides line up with TRBD1. The germline CDR1 and CDR2 sequences are SGHRS and YFSETQ. The CDR3 covers 15 residues. The V segment lost 2 bases and the J segment 4 bases; nucleotides outside the gene matches: 8.

J is TRBJ2-2 and V is TRBV9; 11 nucleotides match TRBD1. Germline CDR1 SGDLS, CDR2 YYNGEE. With V trimmed by 4 bases and J by 6 bases, 17 bases remained unmatched. The CDR3 is 19 amino acids. CDR3 sequence reads: CASSHQGQGARLYAGELFF. For the CDR3, the DNA is TGTGCCAGCAGCCACCAAGGACAGGGGGCACGATTGTACGCCGGGGAGCTGTTTTTT.

The chain recombines TRBV7-9 with TRBJ2-1, with 8 bases identical to TRBD1. V lost 1 base and J lost 6; bases outside the gene matches: 8. CDR1 SEHNR and CDR2 FQNEAQ come from the germline V gene (reference sequence). This CDR3 region has 16 residues. The CDR3 loop reads CASSLVGRTGRNEQFF. As DNA, the CDR3 is TGTGCCAGCAGCTTAGTCGGGCGGACAGGGCGCAATGAGCAGTTCTTC. The full variable domain, rest sourced from reference TRBV7-9 and TRBJ2-1, is DTGVSQNPRHKITKRGQNVTFRCDPISEHNRLYWYRQTLGQGPEFLTYFQNEAQLEKSRLLSDRFSAERPKGSFSTLEIQRTEQGDSAMYLCASSLVGRTGRNEQFFGPGTRLTVL.

The rearrangement links TRBV7-9 to TRBJ1-6; no clear D gene. Per germline, CDR1 SEHNR and CDR2 FQNEAQ (reference sequence). The CDR3 has 16 amino acids. V lost 6 bases and J lost 10, with 22 bases in between. For the CDR3, the DNA is TGTGCCAGCAGATACAAGATCGGGGTAGGGCCGTCACCCCTCCACTTT. It is translated as CASRYKIGVGPSPLHF.

CDR3 in DNA: TGCGCCAGCAGCGCAACGCTAGCGCCTAACACAGATACGCAGTATTTT. It is translated as CASSATLAPNTDTQYF. This rearrangement joins TRBV5-1 to TRBJ2-3, with a tentative D call TRBD2 (6 bases). The V gene's germline CDR1 is SGHRS and CDR2 YFSETQ. This CDR3 is built from 16 residues. The V gene lost 4 bases and the J gene lost 2 bases, with 17 bases spanning the gap. Supplemented by reference TRBV5-1 and TRBJ2-3, the full variable domain reads KAGVTQTPRYLIKTRGQQVTLSCSPISGHRSVSWYQQTPGQGLQFLFEYFSETQRNKGNFPGRFSGRQFSNSRSEMNVSTLELGDSALYLCASSATLAPNTDTQYFGPGTRLTVL.

The chain is built from TRBV19 and TRBJ2-7; 7 bases are a match to TRBD1. CDR1 LNHDA and CDR2 SQIVND come from the germline V gene (reference sequence). The CDR3 covers 14 residues. V lost 3 bases to trimming and J lost 6 bases; unmatched junction nucleotides: 8. CDR3 residues: CASSITQGPAEQYF. The CDR3 nucleotides are TGTGCCAGTAGTATTACACAGGGGCCTGCCGAGCAGTACTTC.

The chain joins TRBV19 to TRBJ2-7, with 8 bases fitting TRBD1. Losses at the gene ends were 0 bases for V and 0 bases for J; bases not matched to a gene: 4. The CDR3 is 16 residues long. From germline, CDR1 is LNHDA and CDR2 SQIVND (reference sequence). The DNA of the CDR3 is TGTGCCAGTAGTATAGATATAGGGACAGGCTCCTACGAGCAGTACTTC. Encoded protein: CASSIDIGTGSYEQYF.

The rearrangement links TRBV2 to TRBJ1-4; tentative D call: TRBD1 (5 bases). The CDR3 contains 14 residues. The V gene lost 8 bases and the J gene lost 8 bases, with 18 bases spanning the gap. CDR1 SNHLY and CDR2 FYNNEI come from the germline V gene. The CDR3 DNA follows: TGTGCCAGCGAGCGGGGCAGGGAAAACGAAAAACTGTTTTTT. Its protein product is CASERGRENEKLFF.

DNA of the CDR3: TGCGCCAGCAGCTCAATCGACAGGGGCAACACCGGGGAGCTGTTTTTT. This codes for CASSSIDRGNTGELFF. The rearrangement uses TRBV5-1 and TRBJ2-2; 8 nucleotides align to TRBD1. CDR3 length equals 16 residues. Germline V lookup: CDR1 SGHRS, CDR2 YFSETQ. V lost 3 bases, J lost 2 bases, and 6 bases stayed unmatched.

Details on this clone: The sample carries other DNA sequences with the same CDR3. The chain has TRBV5-4 and TRBJ2-1; D is undetermined. With 3 bases removed from V and 6 bases from J, the gap between germline ends came to 4 bases. Germline lookup yields CDR1 SGHNT and CDR2 YYREEE (reference sequence). The length of the CDR3 is 11 residues. The CDR3 reads CASSSFNEQFF. The CDR3 nucleotides read TGTGCCAGCAGCTCGTTCAATGAGCAGTTCTTC. The full variable domain, its missing parts supplied by reference TRBV5-4 and TRBJ2-1, is ETGVTQSPTHLIKTRGQQVTLRCSSQSGHNTVSWYQQALGQGPQFIFQYYREEENGRGNFPPRFSGLQFPNYSSELNVNALELDDSALYLCASSSFNEQFFGPGTRLTVL.

The J gene is TRBJ1-1, the V gene TRBV7-2, with no clear D. Germline V gene data show CDR1 as SGHTA and CDR2 as FQGNSA. CDR3 length: 13 amino acids. The V and J ends lost 2 bases and 5 bases respectively, with 9 bases between them. Here the CDR3 DNA reads TGTGCCAGCAGCTTAAGGATGAGGACTGAAGCTTTCTTT. Protein: CASSLRMRTEAFF.

The gene calls are TRBV6-1 and TRBJ2-2; 11 bases align to TRBD2. This CDR3 contains 17 residues. V trimming: 3 bases; J trimming: 2 bases; junction bases outside the gene matches: 5. Germline CDR1 and CDR2: MNHNS and SASEGT. CDR3 residues: CASSDPSGGSNTGELFF. The CDR3, as DNA: TGTGCCAGCAGTGACCCTAGCGGGGGGTCTAACACCGGGGAGCTGTTTTTT.

This clone was recorded once. The chain combines TRBV28 with TRBJ1-1; 9 nucleotides agree with TRBD1. The germline V gene encodes CDR1 MDHEN and CDR2 SYDVKM. V was pared by 2 bases and J by 8 bases, with 0 bases of the junction left unmatched. CDR3 length equals 12 residues. CDR3 in amino acids: CASSLGTGEAFF. DNA for the CDR3: TGTGCCAGCAGTTTAGGGACAGGGGAAGCTTTCTTT.

This chain uses TRBV6-2 or TRBV6-3 with TRBJ2-4, with TRBD2 identical over 13 bases. This CDR3 comprises 15 residues. CDR1 MNHEY and CDR2 SVGEGT come from the germline V gene. Unmatched junction bases numbered 7, after V lost 5 bases and J lost 9 bases. The CDR3 bases are TGTGCCAGCAGTGCCTCCGGGACTAGCGGGGCCATTCAGTACTTC. Protein: CASSASGTSGAIQYF.

The chain is built from TRBV7-9 and TRBJ1-4, with a possible D match to TRBD1 (6 bases). V was trimmed by 1 base and J by 7 bases, leaving 13 bases between them. The CDR3 covers 15 residues. The germline CDR1 and CDR2 sequences are SEHNR and FQNEAQ (reference sequence). CDR3 amino acids: CASSLDAGASEKLFF. The CDR3, as DNA: TGTGCCAGCAGCTTAGACGCAGGGGCGAGTGAAAAACTGTTTTTT.

A word on this clone: The junction departs from germline at one end; a sequencing error may be responsible. V gene TRBV4-2 combines with J gene TRBJ2-7; D is perhaps TRBD2 (6 bases). Germline V gene data show CDR1 as LGHNA and CDR2 as YNFKEQ. The CDR3 is made up of 20 amino acids. CDR3 sequence: CVSSPPQGVFAGSPVGEQYF. CDR3 sequence (DNA): TGTGTCAGCAGCCCCCCGCAAGGGGTTTTCGCGGGGTCTCCGGTGGGGGAGCAGTACTTC.